The 12 T cell receptor beta chains below all came from one sample that was sequenced in a study of control samples from healthy donors and cancer patients (dated by TCRdb to 2020 to 2022). To prepare the library, the immunoSEQ multiplex PCR assay was applied. The immuneACCESS repertoire file appears here via TCRdb, limited to in-frame rearrangements. These files lack a portion of the clones; in checked studies, under half of the deficit traces to unresolved V genes, and the cause of the others is not known. In this sample the table shows fewer than 200,000 clones, over 85% of which occur a single time. The ten largest clones represent 1.2% to 1.5% of the sample. Material for sequencing was blood. The receptors here all came from a man between 25 and 39 years old in good health.

The J gene is TRBJ1-4, the V gene TRBV28; 7 bases line up with TRBD1. CDR3 length: 13 amino acids. The trim removed 8 bases at V and 4 bases at J, leaving 4 bases unmatched. The germline CDR1 and CDR2 sequences are MDHEN and SYDVKM. The CDR3 protein is CASGRGSNEKLFF. CDR3 nucleotide sequence: TGTGCCAGCGGCAGGGGGAGTAATGAAAAACTGTTTTTT. Full variable domain (missing parts from reference TRBV28 and TRBJ1-4): DVKVTQSSRYLVKRTGEKVFLECVQDMDHENMFWYRQDPGLGLRLIYFSYDVKMKEKGDIPEGYSVSREKKERFSLILESASTNQTSMYLCASGRGSNEKLFFGSGTQLSVL.

The V gene is TRBV25-1, the J gene TRBJ2-7, with D possibly matching TRBD2 (6 bases). This CDR3 comprises 13 residues. The V end lost 7 bases, the J end lost 7 bases, and 17 bases lay between the germline ends. Germline values: CDR1 MGHDK, CDR2 SYGVNS. CDR3 nucleotides: TGTGCCAGCACCGACTTAACCCGGGAGGAGCAGTACTTC. This sequence encodes CASTDLTREEQYF.

The gene calls are TRBV5-1 and TRBJ1-2; unclear D gene. Germline values: CDR1 SGHRS, CDR2 YFSETQ. The V and J ends lost 3 bases and 5 bases respectively, with 14 bases between them. The CDR3 has 14 amino acids. This CDR3 reads CASSSQVADYGYTF. DNA of the CDR3: TGCGCCAGCAGCTCCCAGGTGGCAGATTATGGCTACACCTTC.

The rearrangement links TRBV6-5 to TRBJ1-2; D not resolved. The CDR3 runs 11 residues. Germline V gene lookup returns CDR1 MNHEY and CDR2 SVGAGI. Deletions cut 6 bases from V and 11 bases from J, with 13 bases between. CDR3 region: CASRKQSSYTF. In DNA form, the CDR3 reads TGTGCCAGCAGGAAACAGTCCAGTTACACCTTC.

The chain has TRBV5-1 and TRBJ1-5; no clear D gene. Looked up from germline, CDR1 is SGHRS and CDR2 is YFSETQ. V gave up 4 bases and J gave up 0 bases, with 11 bases separating them. CDR3 size: 15 residues. The CDR3 DNA follows: TGCGCCAGCAGCGTAGACGGATTTAGCAATCAGCCCCAGCATTTT. It encodes CASSVDGFSNQPQHF.

This clone is a singleton in its sample. The rearrangement links TRBV4-3 to TRBJ2-7; TRBD1 might be the D (7 bases). This CDR3 has 15 residues. The germline V and J ends were trimmed by 6 bases and 5 bases, with 20 bases remaining between them. Germline V gives CDR1 LGHNA, CDR2 YSLEER. CDR3 nucleotides: TGCGCCAGCAGTCTACAGGGGAGGACCTACGACGAGCAGTACTTC. Amino acids: CASSLQGRTYDEQYF.

The CDR3 DNA is TGTGCCAGCAGCTCCGGACTAGCGGGTACAGATACGCAGTATTTT. Translating it yields CASSSGLAGTDTQYF. The genes are TRBV7-9 and TRBJ2-3; 11 nucleotides line up with TRBD2. Germline CDR1 reads SEHNR; CDR2 reads FQNEAQ (reference sequence). The CDR3 is 15 residues long. V gave up 4 bases and J gave up 3 bases; unmatched junction bases: 3.

V gene TRBV4-1 combines with J gene TRBJ2-1; TRBD1 might be the D (6 bases). The ends were cut back, 4 bases at V and 7 bases at J, with 20 bases in the middle. The germline CDR1 and CDR2 sequences are MGHRA and YSYEKL. There are 16 residues in the CDR3. The CDR3 nucleotides read TGCGCCAGCAGCCTAACAGGGACCCCTGTAGCGAATGAGCAGTTCTTC. Translating it yields CASSLTGTPVANEQFF.

The chain recombines TRBV10-3 with TRBJ1-1; D remains unclear. V was shortened by 10 bases and J by 0 bases, with 12 bases between the two germline ends. The CDR3 covers 13 residues. Germline V lookup: CDR1 ENHRY, CDR2 SYGVKD. CDR3: CANQDGMNTEAFF. For the CDR3, the DNA is TGTGCCAACCAGGACGGAATGAACACTGAAGCTTTCTTT.

The chain is built from TRBV5-6 and TRBJ2-3; 9 nucleotides line up with TRBD2. CDR3 length: 17 residues. V shed 4 bases and J 0 bases; nucleotides not matched to a gene: 9. Germline CDR1 reads SGHDT; CDR2 reads YYEEEE. CDR3: CASSPGLAPGSTDTQYF. The CDR3 DNA reads as TGTGCCAGCAGCCCGGGACTAGCCCCCGGGAGCACAGATACGCAGTATTTT.

This sequence joins TRBV5-4 and TRBJ1-1; maybe TRBD1 (5 bases). The CDR3 has 13 amino acids. Germline V gene lookup returns CDR1 SGHNT and CDR2 YYREEE (reference sequence). The V end was cut by 0 bases, the J end by 7 bases, with 10 bases between. The CDR3 region is CASSLGQGSEAFF. As DNA, the CDR3 is TGTGCCAGCAGCTTGGGTCAGGGCAGTGAAGCTTTCTTT.

This clone is a singleton in its sample. This chain uses TRBV4-1 with TRBJ1-2; no clear D gene. The length of the CDR3 is 12 residues. The V and J ends lost 0 bases and 8 bases respectively, with 7 bases between them. Germline loops: CDR1 MGHRA, CDR2 YSYEKL. CDR3 protein: CASSQDFGGYTF. DNA of the CDR3: TGCGCCAGCAGCCAAGATTTCGGGGGCTACACCTTC.